A single sample is the source of the 20 T cell receptor beta chains below, sequenced in a study of early T cells in non-severe SARS-CoV-2 infection. TCRdb reprocessed the 5' RACE reads with MiXCR, giving one entry per CDR3 protein. This sample has about 60,000 distinct CDR3 sequences, with more than 9.5% found just once. Specimen: whole blood. The receptors here all came from an adult who was a healthcare worker with PCR-confirmed SARS-CoV-2 infection or an uninfected control (not recorded which).

As concerns this clonotype: This sequence may be a read error, since a much larger clone differs from it by one base. No conserved phenylalanine or tryptophan ends this CDR3, so it is likely a read error. The chain has TRBV2 and TRBJ2-1, with 7 bases fitting TRBD2. This CDR3 region has 12 residues. After removal of 5 bases from V and 10 bases from J, the junction contained 5 bases not matched to a gene. CDR1 SNHLY and CDR2 FYNNEI come from the germline V gene. The CDR3, as DNA: TGTGCCAGCAGTCAGACTAGCCGCGAGCAGTTCTCC. Amino acids: CASSQTSREQFS.

The chain uses TRBV7-2 and TRBJ1-5; D is undetermined. Germline V gene lookup returns CDR1 SGHTA and CDR2 FQGNSA. The V gene lost 0 bases and the J gene lost 9 bases, with 15 bases spanning the gap. The CDR3 loop spans 15 amino acids. As DNA, the CDR3 is TGTGCCAGCAGCTTAGCGGGCTTCAGATTGGGGCCCCAGCATTTT. Its protein is CASSLAGFRLGPQHF.

This clonotype has a handful of counts. The chain joins TRBV24-1 to TRBJ2-1; D unclear. Trimming removed 1 base from V and 7 bases from J, with 16 bases in between. CDR1 and CDR2 from the germline V gene are KGHDR and SFDVKD. There are 16 residues in the CDR3. The CDR3 region is CATSDFRDPGWNEQFF. CDR3 DNA sequence: TGTGCCACCAGTGATTTTAGAGACCCCGGTTGGAATGAGCAGTTCTTC.

This rearrangement joins TRBV12-3 or TRBV12-4 to TRBJ1-6; D possibly corresponds to TRBD1 (6 bases). Trimming took 2 bases from V and 8 from J, leaving 10 bases between them. This CDR3 contains 14 residues. CDR3 in DNA: TGTGCCAGCAGTTTACGGGGGCAGGATTCACCCCTCCACTTT. Its protein is CASSLRGQDSPLHF.

This clonotype was found many times. The CDR3 DNA is TGCAGTGCTAGACGACACGGACAGTCAGATACGCAGTATTTT. Translating it yields CSARRHGQSDTQYF. The chain uses TRBV20-1 and TRBJ2-3; maybe TRBD1 (6 bases). V was pared by 2 bases and J by 4 bases, with 13 bases between. Germline CDR1 is DFQATT and CDR2 is SNEGSKA (reference sequence). This CDR3 region has 14 residues.

This sequence joins TRBV5-1 and TRBJ2-1, with 12 bases lining up with TRBD2. The germline V gene encodes CDR1 SGHRS and CDR2 YFSETQ. After removal of 4 bases from V and 4 bases from J, the junction contained 6 bases not matched to a gene. This CDR3 has 16 residues. The CDR3 here is CASSLLAGGQYNEQFF. The CDR3 nucleotides read TGCGCCAGCAGCCTCCTAGCGGGGGGGCAGTACAATGAGCAGTTCTTC.

This chain's CDR3 is CASSPRPRQETQYF. CDR3 DNA: TGTGCCAGCAGCCCCCGCCCACGCCAAGAGACCCAGTACTTC. V and J are TRBV13 and TRBJ2-5; D is uncertain. V gave up 5 bases and J gave up 1 base, with 11 bases separating them. This CDR3 is built from 14 residues. Per the germline V gene, CDR1 is PRHDT and CDR2 is FYEKMQ (reference sequence).

This clonotype was seen more than once but under ten times. The V and J genes are TRBV15 and TRBJ2-1; D not resolved. The V gene lost 6 bases and the J gene lost 3 bases, with 12 bases spanning the gap. Germline loops: CDR1 LNHNV, CDR2 YYDKDF (reference sequence). The CDR3 has 14 residues. The CDR3 DNA reads as TGTGCCACCAGGGACCCAGCTAGCTACAATGAGCAGTTCTTC. Its translation: CATRDPASYNEQFF.

This clonotype counts as medium-sized. The chain uses TRBV11-2 and TRBJ2-7, with 9 nucleotides matching TRBD1. CDR1 is SGHAT, CDR2 FQNNGV, per germline. There are 15 residues in the CDR3. V was pared by 5 bases and J by 2 bases, with 7 bases of the junction left unmatched. CDR3 residues: CASSVQGTGPYEQYF. In DNA form, the CDR3 reads TGTGCCAGCAGCGTTCAGGGGACAGGGCCCTACGAGCAGTACTTC.

This clonotype has a count of ten or more. The CDR3 reads CASSQDPSRAGGGEQFF. The CDR3 nucleotides read TGTGCCAGCAGCCAAGATCCATCCAGGGCTGGGGGAGGTGAGCAGTTCTTC. The chain carries TRBV3-1 and TRBJ2-1, with D possibly being TRBD2 (6 bases). Trimming took 0 bases from V and 9 from J, leaving 21 bases between them. CDR1 and CDR2 (germline): LGHDT, YNNKEL (reference sequence). This CDR3 has 17 amino acids.

The chain carries TRBV5-1 and TRBJ2-3; TRBD2 matches at 8 bases. This CDR3 contains 15 residues. The V segment lost 4 bases and the J segment 4 bases; nucleotides outside the gene matches: 8. CDR1 is SGHRS and CDR2 is YFSETQ in the germline V gene. CDR3 DNA sequence: TGCGCCAGCAGCCTTTCTCCGGGACTAGCAGATACGCAGTATTTT. Its translation: CASSLSPGLADTQYF.

The chain links TRBV7-9 to TRBJ2-3, with 7 bases identical to TRBD2. V was pared by 5 bases and J by 4 bases, with 15 bases of the junction left unmatched. CDR3 length equals 17 residues. Germline CDR1 SEHNR, CDR2 FQNEAQ (reference sequence). This chain's CDR3 is CASSPRSGDYKSDTQYF. DNA of the CDR3: TGTGCCAGCAGCCCTAGGAGCGGGGACTACAAGTCAGATACGCAGTATTTT.

This clonotype has just a few counts. One junction end does not reproduce the germline sequence, and a read error may be involved. The chain joins TRBV29-1 to TRBJ2-7; D is perhaps TRBD2 (6 bases). The CDR3 runs to 14 residues. Germline V gene lookup returns CDR1 SQVTM and CDR2 ANQGSEA. CDR3 amino acids: CSAVGGLTSHEQYF. The CDR3 DNA reads as TGCAGCGCTGTGGGAGGACTGACCTCCCACGAGCAGTACTTC.

This clonotype was counted only a few times. The chain combines TRBV29-1 with TRBJ2-3; D gene unclear. In germline, CDR1 is SQVTM, CDR2 ANQGSEA. The CDR3 consists of 12 residues. With 1 base removed from V and 6 bases from J, the gap between germline ends came to 8 bases. CDR3 bases: TGCAGCGTTGAAGTGGGATGGGATACGCAGTATTTT. Translated, it gives CSVEVGWDTQYF.

There are many counts of this clonotype. The chain is built from TRBV6-5 and TRBJ2-1; possibly TRBD2 for D (6 bases). Germline values: CDR1 MNHEY, CDR2 SVGAGI. There are 16 residues in the CDR3. V was pared by 0 bases and J by 5 bases, with 14 bases between. The CDR3 spells CASSYSGVGGDNEQFF. DNA of the CDR3: TGTGCCAGCAGTTACTCGGGGGTCGGGGGAGACAATGAGCAGTTCTTC.

The sample holds many counts of this clonotype. The chain employs TRBV18 and TRBJ1-2, with TRBD1 matching 9 bases. CDR3 length: 15 amino acids. From germline, CDR1 is KGHSH and CDR2 LQKENI. J was trimmed by 8 bases and V by 3 bases; bases with no gene match: 10. CDR3 sequence: CASSPARDRVGGYTF. CDR3 DNA: TGTGCCAGCTCACCCGCCCGGGACAGGGTGGGCGGCTACACCTTC.

This clonotype was recorded a few times. The V and J genes are TRBV5-4 and TRBJ2-2; the D gene is possibly TRBD1 (6 bases). V was clipped by 0 bases and J by 4 bases, with 10 bases between them. In germline, CDR1 is SGHNT, CDR2 YYREEE (reference sequence). The CDR3 is 15 residues long. This CDR3 reads CASSLGQVGTGELFF. CDR3 coding DNA: TGTGCCAGCAGCTTGGGACAGGTCGGCACCGGGGAGCTGTTTTTT.

This clonotype was counted only a few times. CDR3 DNA sequence: TGTGCCAGCAGTTTACCAGGCTATAATTCACCCCTCCACTTT. This translates into CASSLPGYNSPLHF. The rearrangement joins TRBV12-3 or TRBV12-4 to TRBJ1-6, with D uncertain. The CDR3 runs to 14 residues. Trimming took 2 bases from V and 3 from J, leaving 5 bases between them.

This chain connects TRBV11-1 to TRBJ1-4; D unresolved. CDR1 and CDR2 (germline): SGHAT, FQDESV (reference sequence). The CDR3 runs to 14 residues. Trimming took off 2 bases at V and 8 bases at J, with 12 bases between the two ends. Here the CDR3 reads CASSLTGYEEKLFF. The CDR3 nucleotides are TGTGCCAGCAGCTTAACGGGGTATGAAGAAAAACTGTTTTTT. Full variable domain (outside the CDR3, taken from reference TRBV11-1 and TRBJ1-4): EAEVAQSPRYKITEKSQAVAFWCDPISGHATLYWYRQILGQGPELLVQFQDESVVDDSQLPKDRFSAERLKGVDSTLKIQPAELGDSAMYLCASSLTGYEEKLFFGSGTQLSVL.

Only a few counts were recorded for this clonotype. The chain combines TRBV12-3 or TRBV12-4 with TRBJ1-6, with D possibly TRBD1 on 5 matching bases. The CDR3 contains 14 residues. Trimming stripped 1 base from V and 9 bases from J, with 10 bases between. The CDR3 here is CASSLGQGTSPLHF. The CDR3 DNA reads as TGTGCCAGCAGTTTAGGGCAGGGAACTTCACCCCTCCACTTT.